The 16 T cell receptor beta chains below were found in one sample sequenced in a study of T-cell memory formation after mild COVID-19. Each CDR3 protein gets one entry after TCRdb re-called the 5' RACE reads with MiXCR. The sample includes about 400,000 distinct CDR3 sequences, 14% of them seen just once. The sequenced sample consisted of PBMCs or a T cell subset sorted from them (not recorded which). The source is a man between 18 and 35 years old who had mild COVID-19 (a few samples of this study predate the infection). Cell type and time point are not known.

Only a few counts were recorded for this clonotype. In nucleotides, the CDR3 is TGTGCCAGCAGGACCCCGTATCCCGGGACTAGCTCCTACGAGCAGTACGTC. Its protein is CASRTPYPGTSSYEQYV. The genes are TRBV6-2 or TRBV6-3 and TRBJ2-7; 8 positions match TRBD2. Germline CDR1 reads MNHEY; CDR2 reads SVGEGT. Germline trimming cut 6 bases from V and 0 bases from J; bases unmatched to any gene: 13. CDR3 length equals 17 residues.

The chain joins TRBV18 to TRBJ1-2; tentatively, D is TRBD1 (6 bases). Trimming pared 2 bases from V and 7 bases from J, leaving 14 bases between. The CDR3 is made up of 14 amino acids. The germline CDR1 and CDR2 sequences are KGHSH and LQKENI. This CDR3 is CASSPTGPGAGYTF. CDR3 DNA sequence: TGTGCCAGCTCACCAACCGGGCCGGGGGCTGGCTACACCTTC.

This clonotype turned up a few times. The chain carries TRBV5-1 and TRBJ2-3; 7 bases map to TRBD2. After removal of 4 bases from V and 4 bases from J, the junction contained 15 bases not matched to a gene. The germline V gene has CDR1 SGHRS and CDR2 YFSETQ. The CDR3 totals 17 residues. CDR3 sequence: CASSLGTTPGVADTQYF. CDR3 bases: TGCGCCAGCAGCCTGGGGACTACCCCGGGGGTCGCAGATACGCAGTATTTT.

The J gene is TRBJ2-1, the V gene TRBV2; the D gene could be TRBD1 or TRBD2 (5 bases each). CDR1 is SNHLY and CDR2 is FYNNEI in the germline V gene. V was pared by 7 bases and J by 2 bases, with 15 bases between. The CDR3 length is 15 residues. The CDR3 bases are TGTGCCAGCATGGGCCGGGACGGACCCTACAATGAGCAGTTCTTC. Protein sequence: CASMGRDGPYNEQFF. The variable domain in full, completed from reference TRBV2 and TRBJ2-1, reads EPEVTQTPSHQVTQMGQEVILRCVPISNHLYFYWYRQILGQKVEFLVSFYNNEISEKSEIFDDQFSVERPDGSNFTLKIRSTKLEDSAMYFCASMGRDGPYNEQFFGPGTRLTVL.

The chain carries TRBV6-5 and TRBJ1-6; D might be TRBD1 (5 bases). CDR1 is MNHEY, CDR2 SVGAGI, per germline. Between the trimmed V and J ends, which lost 0 bases and 5 bases, there was a span of 8 bases. The CDR3 runs to 15 residues. Here the CDR3 DNA reads TGTGCCAGCAGTTACTCTGGGGGTAATAATTCACCCCTCCACTTT. Residues: CASSYSGGNNSPLHF.

In its sample, this clonotype was seen many times. The chain links TRBV7-2 to TRBJ2-2; D remains unclear. The CDR3 contains 15 residues. The V end lost 2 bases, the J end lost 1 base, and 8 bases lay between the germline ends. CDR1 SGHTA and CDR2 FQGNSA come from the germline V gene. CDR3 amino acids: CASSLRGVNTGELFF. CDR3 DNA sequence: TGTGCCAGCAGCTTAAGAGGAGTGAACACCGGGGAGCTGTTTTTT.

This sequence joins TRBV4-1 and TRBJ2-7; possible D gene TRBD1, 5 bases. This CDR3 comprises 15 residues. Trimming cost V 3 bases and J 3 bases, with 15 bases left between them. Germline CDR1 MGHRA, CDR2 YSYEKL. This chain's CDR3 is CASSQSTQGLYEQYF. The CDR3 DNA reads TGCGCCAGCAGCCAGTCCACGCAGGGTCTCTACGAGCAGTACTTC.

Only a few counts were recorded for this clonotype. CDR3 loop: CASSLVHETQYF. The DNA of the CDR3 is TGCGCCAGCAGCTTGGTTCATGAGACCCAGTACTTC. The rearrangement uses TRBV5-1 and TRBJ2-5; no clear D gene. This CDR3 region has 12 residues. The germline V gene has CDR1 SGHRS and CDR2 YFSETQ. V gave up 0 bases and J gave up 5 bases, with 5 bases separating them.

J is TRBJ1-4 and V is TRBV25-1; D might be TRBD1 (5 bases). The ends were cut back, 3 bases at V and 10 bases at J, with 15 bases in the middle. The CDR3 extends over 14 amino acids. Germline CDR1 and CDR2: MGHDK and SYGVNS. The CDR3 DNA is TGTGCCAGCAGTGATCTCGGGGGAGAGGGAAAACTGTTTTTT. This sequence encodes CASSDLGGEGKLFF.

This clonotype was recorded many times. This chain links TRBV20-1 with TRBJ2-1; 8 bases agree with TRBD2. Looked up from germline, CDR1 is DFQATT and CDR2 is SNEGSKA (reference sequence). CDR3 length: 15 residues. V gave up 1 base and J gave up 4 bases; unmatched junction bases: 6. CDR3 residues: CSARVQAGEYNEQFF. CDR3 DNA: TGCAGTGCTAGAGTGCAAGCGGGGGAGTACAATGAGCAGTTCTTC.

This clonotype was seen a single time. The CDR3 reads CASSQASGALGEQYF. In DNA, the CDR3 is TGTGCCAGCAGCCAAGCCTCCGGGGCCCTTGGGGAGCAGTACTTC. The chain combines TRBV4-2 with TRBJ2-7, with D possibly called TRBD1 or TRBD2 (5 bases each). The germline V gene has CDR1 LGHNA and CDR2 YNFKEQ. The CDR3 loop spans 15 amino acids. V was trimmed by 1 base and J by 7 bases, leaving 17 bases between them.

This clonotype was counted a few times. This chain links TRBV2 with TRBJ2-6, with a weak D call TRBD2 (6 bases). CDR3 size: 16 residues. Germline CDR1 SNHLY, CDR2 FYNNEI. V lost 5 bases and J 0 bases, leaving 11 bases between the germline ends. CDR3 protein: CASSPGTGSGANVLTF. DNA of the CDR3: TGTGCCAGCAGTCCCGGGACTGGCTCTGGGGCCAACGTCCTGACTTTC.

This clonotype showed up just a few times. V and J are TRBV6-6 and TRBJ2-2, with 9 bases aligning to TRBD2. V gave up 4 bases and J gave up 4 bases; unmatched junction bases: 10. CDR3 length: 17 amino acids. Germline CDR1 MNHNY, CDR2 SVGAGI (reference sequence). The CDR3 region is CASSFPRLAVRTGELFF. The CDR3 DNA reads TGTGCCAGCAGTTTCCCCCGACTAGCGGTTCGCACCGGGGAGCTGTTTTTT.

This clonotype appeared many times. The V gene is TRBV5-1, the J gene TRBJ2-1, with 9 bases lining up with TRBD1. This CDR3 is built from 14 residues. The germline V gene encodes CDR1 SGHRS and CDR2 YFSETQ. V lost 4 bases and J lost 9; bases outside the gene matches: 8. The CDR3 loop is CASSTRTGDGEQFF. CDR3 sequence (DNA): TGCGCCAGCAGCACCAGGACAGGGGATGGTGAGCAGTTCTTC.

In its sample, this clonotype was seen many times. The chain carries TRBV30 and TRBJ2-6; no clear D. CDR3 length equals 17 residues. Germline assignment: CDR1 GTSNPN and CDR2 SVGIG (reference sequence). Trimming removed 1 base at V and 0 bases at J, with 13 bases between. In nucleotides, the CDR3 is TGTGCCTGGAGTGAGTCCTTAATTACCTCTGGGGCCAACGTCCTGACTTTC. It encodes CAWSESLITSGANVLTF.

This clonotype was observed at least ten times. J is TRBJ1-5 and V is TRBV4-1; D is perhaps TRBD1 (5 bases). This CDR3 comprises 15 residues. V was clipped by 1 base and J by 11 bases, with 18 bases between them. Germline CDR1 is MGHRA and CDR2 is YSYEKL. DNA of the CDR3: TGCGCCAGCAGCCAAGGGTACGGGGGAAAATGGGCCCAGCATTTT. Amino acids: CASSQGYGGKWAQHF.